These T cell receptor beta chains were read from a single sample in a study of blood T cell repertoires in COVID-19. Data came from immunoSEQ multiplex PCR; TCRdb stores just in-frame clones and leaves some out. The sample includes around 400,000 clones, around 92% of them seen just once. The sequencing input was peripheral blood. The origin of the receptors is a man aged 40-55 years with acute or convalescent COVID-19. The CDR3 runs from the conserved cysteine through the conserved F or W. D genes are given only for firm matches. Clone size is not always given. Where it is, it says once, few, many or a class for expanded clones.

v_gene	j_gene	d_gene	abundance	CDR3aa	CDR3nt
TRBV27	TRBJ1-2	-	-	CASSSIGRGFLYGYTF	TGTGCCAGCAGTTCGATAGGACGGGGATTCCTTTATGGCTACACCTTC
TRBV7-8	TRBJ2-7	-	few	CASSPTYEQYF	TGTGCCAGCAGCCCTACCTACGAGCAGTACTTC
TRBV30	TRBJ1-1	-	-	CAWTNRDTAFF	TGTGCCTGGACCAACCGGGACACAGCTTTCTTT
TRBV11-3	TRBJ2-5	TRBD2	-	CASSSSGRAEETQYF	TGTGCCAGCAGCAGTAGCGGGAGGGCCGAAGAGACCCAGTACTTC
TRBV27	TRBJ2-2	-	-	CASSFSRAPGELFF	TGTGCCAGCAGTTTCAGCAGGGCGCCCGGGGAGCTGTTTTTT
TRBV28	TRBJ1-1	TRBD1	-	CASRKRQGAEAFF	TGTGCCAGCAGAAAACGTCAGGGGGCTGAAGCTTTCTTT
TRBV9	TRBJ2-5	-	-	CATNSRSQIQETQYF	TGTGCCACCAATTCTCGATCTCAGATCCAAGAGACCCAGTACTTC
TRBV29-1	TRBJ1-1	-	-	CSVPTGTPEEAFF	TGCAGCGTTCCTACCGGGACACCCGAGGAAGCTTTCTTT
TRBV13	TRBJ1-2	TRBD1	-	CASSSRTGYGYTF	TGTGCCAGCAGCTCCCGGACAGGGTATGGCTACACCTTC
TRBV5-1	TRBJ2-1	TRBD2	few	CASSFRDLAGDNEQFF	TGCGCCAGCAGCTTCAGGGATCTTGCGGGGGACAATGAGCAGTTCTTC
TRBV3-1/TRBV3-2	TRBJ2-7	-	-	CASSQVLFGRQPHLSYEQYF	TGTGCCAGCAGCCAAGTCCTTTTTGGGAGGCAACCTCACCTCTCCTACGAGCAGTACTTC
TRBV9	TRBJ2-2	TRBD2	-	CASSVAGLAGYTGELFF	TGTGCCAGCAGCGTAGCAGGACTAGCGGGTTACACCGGGGAGCTGTTTTTT
TRBV25-1	TRBJ1-2	-	-	CASSAGGHYGYTF	TGTGCCAGCAGTGCCGGGGGGCACTATGGCTACACCTTC
TRBV27	TRBJ2-6	-	few	CASSLYSGGSGANVLTF	TGTGCCAGCAGTTTATACTCTGGAGGATCTGGGGCCAACGTCCTGACTTTC
TRBV4-3	TRBJ1-1	TRBD1	-	CASSQDRGDGTEAFF	TGCGCCAGCAGCCAAGACAGGGGGGACGGCACTGAAGCTTTCTTT
TRBV28	TRBJ2-3	TRBD1	-	CASSTGTGATDTQYF	TGTGCCAGCAGCACCGGGACAGGGGCAACAGATACGCAGTATTTT
TRBV19	TRBJ2-7	TRBD2	-	CASSMSSGRTYEQYF	TGTGCCAGTAGTATGTCGAGCGGGAGGACCTACGAGCAGTACTTC
TRBV2	TRBJ1-2	TRBD1	-	CASSRDSGGGYTF	TGTGCCAGCAGTCGGGACAGCGGGGGGGGCTACACCTTC
TRBV27	TRBJ1-4	-	-	CASSSATWEKLFF	TGTGCCAGCAGTAGCGCGACCTGGGAAAAACTGTTTTTT
TRBV4-1	TRBJ1-1	TRBD1	-	CASSPGQGYTEAFF	TGCGCCAGCAGCCCAGGACAGGGTTACACTGAAGCTTTCTTT
TRBV6-2/TRBV6-3	TRBJ1-3	TRBD1	few	CASSKTGTGNTIYF	TGTGCCAGCAGTAAGACAGGGACTGGAAACACCATATATTTT
TRBV5-1	TRBJ1-4	-	-	CASSSVGAVGEKLFF	TGCGCCAGCAGCTCCGTGGGGGCTGTAGGTGAAAAACTGTTTTTT
TRBV9	TRBJ1-3	TRBD1	-	CASSGRQGAGNTIYF	TGTGCCAGCAGCGGAAGACAGGGTGCGGGAAACACCATATATTTT
TRBV7-8	TRBJ1-5	-	-	CASSRDINQPQHF	TGTGCCAGCAGCCGGGACATTAATCAGCCCCAGCATTTT
TRBV5-1	TRBJ1-2	TRBD1	-	CASSLASGGIYGYTF	TGCGCCAGCAGCTTGGCGTCAGGGGGCATCTATGGCTACACCTTC
TRBV9	TRBJ2-7	TRBD2	-	CASSAPRTEAGTSYEQYF	TGTGCCAGCAGCGCTCCACGGACCGAAGCGGGGACCTCCTACGAGCAGTACTTC